The T cell receptor beta chain described here comes from a study of beta chain features in type 1 diabetes. CDR1 is MGHDK and CDR2 is SYGVNS in the germline V gene. The CDR3 contains 16 residues. V shed 3 bases and J 4 bases; nucleotides not matched to a gene: 6. It was via CD45RO/CCR7/CD25/CD127/CD95/CD27 that CD4+ naive, central memory, regulatory and stem cell-like memory cells were sorted. The entirety of the isolated RNA underwent reverse transcription, so expressed TCRB transcripts were sequenced. Libraries were prepared by immunoSEQ multiplex PCR; TCRdb keeps only in-frame clonotypes and omits some of them. The table includes under 300,000 clones, 20% detected once. With regard to this clone: Its antigen is unidentified.

Study-wide results and limits: Type 1 diabetes patients showed fewer insertions and more deletions at VDJ junctions. For Type 1 diabetes patients, all four CD4+ subsets carried TCRB CDR3s that were moderately but significantly shorter. Overrepresentation of cells with high TCR expression could result from cDNA sequencing.

This clonotype was sampled from a woman aged 35 to 49 with type 1 diabetes. This chain uses TRBV25-1 with TRBJ2-1; 10 bases are shared with TRBD1. Sequencing was carried out using naive CD4+ T cells from blood. CDR3 residues: CASSDLTGGAYNEQFF. CDR3 sequence (DNA): TGTGCCAGCAGTGACCTGACAGGGGGCGCGTACAATGAGCAGTTCTTC.